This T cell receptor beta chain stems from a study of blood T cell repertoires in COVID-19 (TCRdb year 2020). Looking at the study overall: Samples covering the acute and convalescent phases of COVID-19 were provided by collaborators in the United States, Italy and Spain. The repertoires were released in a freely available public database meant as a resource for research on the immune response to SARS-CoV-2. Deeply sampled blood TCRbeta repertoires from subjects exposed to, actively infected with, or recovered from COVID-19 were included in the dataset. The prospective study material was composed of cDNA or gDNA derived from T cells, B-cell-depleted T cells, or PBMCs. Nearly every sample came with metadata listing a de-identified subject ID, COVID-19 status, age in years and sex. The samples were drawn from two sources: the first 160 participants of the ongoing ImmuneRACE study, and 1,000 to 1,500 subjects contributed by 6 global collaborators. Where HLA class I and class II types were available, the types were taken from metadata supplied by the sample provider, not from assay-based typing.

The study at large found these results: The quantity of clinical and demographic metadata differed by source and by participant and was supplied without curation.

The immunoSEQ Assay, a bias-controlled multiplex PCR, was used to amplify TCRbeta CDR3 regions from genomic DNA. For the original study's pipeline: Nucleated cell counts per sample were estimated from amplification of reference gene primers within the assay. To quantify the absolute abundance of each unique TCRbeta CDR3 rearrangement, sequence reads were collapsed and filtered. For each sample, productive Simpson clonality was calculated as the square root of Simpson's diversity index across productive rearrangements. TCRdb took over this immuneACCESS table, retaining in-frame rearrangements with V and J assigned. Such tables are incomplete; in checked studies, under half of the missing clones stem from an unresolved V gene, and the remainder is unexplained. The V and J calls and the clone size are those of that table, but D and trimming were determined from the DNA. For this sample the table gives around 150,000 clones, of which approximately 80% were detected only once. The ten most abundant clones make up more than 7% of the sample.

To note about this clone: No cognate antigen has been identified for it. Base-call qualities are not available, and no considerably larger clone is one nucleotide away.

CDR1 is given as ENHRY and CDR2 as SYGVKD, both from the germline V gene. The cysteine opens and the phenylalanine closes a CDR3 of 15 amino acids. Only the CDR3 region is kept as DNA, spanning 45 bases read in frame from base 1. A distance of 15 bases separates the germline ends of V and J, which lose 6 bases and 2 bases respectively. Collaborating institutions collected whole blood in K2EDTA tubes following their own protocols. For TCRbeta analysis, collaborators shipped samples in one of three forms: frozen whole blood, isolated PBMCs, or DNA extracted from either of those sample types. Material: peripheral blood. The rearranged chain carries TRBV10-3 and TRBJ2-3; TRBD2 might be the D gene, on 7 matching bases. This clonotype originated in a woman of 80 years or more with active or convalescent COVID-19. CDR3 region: CAIRAQGGDTDTQYF. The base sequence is TGTGCCATCAGAGCCCAAGGGGGGGACACAGATACGCAGTATTTT.